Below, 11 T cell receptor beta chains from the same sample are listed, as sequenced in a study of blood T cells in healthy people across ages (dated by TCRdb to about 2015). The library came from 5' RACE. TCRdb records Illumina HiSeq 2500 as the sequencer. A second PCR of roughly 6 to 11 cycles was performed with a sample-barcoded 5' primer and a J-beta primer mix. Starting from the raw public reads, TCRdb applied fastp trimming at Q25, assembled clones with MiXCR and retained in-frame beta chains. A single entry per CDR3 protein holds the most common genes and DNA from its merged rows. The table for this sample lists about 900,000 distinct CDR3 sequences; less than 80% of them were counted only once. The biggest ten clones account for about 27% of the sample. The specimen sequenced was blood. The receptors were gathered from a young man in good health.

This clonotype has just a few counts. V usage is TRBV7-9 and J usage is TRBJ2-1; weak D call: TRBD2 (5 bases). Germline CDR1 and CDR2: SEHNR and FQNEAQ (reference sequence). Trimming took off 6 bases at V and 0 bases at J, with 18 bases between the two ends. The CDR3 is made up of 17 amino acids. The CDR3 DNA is TGTGCCAGCAGGCTTACGGGGAGCGGAACCTCCTACAATGAGCAGTTCTTC. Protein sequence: CASRLTGSGTSYNEQFF.

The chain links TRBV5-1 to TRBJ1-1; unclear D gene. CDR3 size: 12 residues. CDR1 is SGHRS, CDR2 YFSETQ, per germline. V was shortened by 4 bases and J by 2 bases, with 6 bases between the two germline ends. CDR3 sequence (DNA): TGCGCCAGCAGCATGTCAAACACTGAAGCTTTCTTT. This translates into CASSMSNTEAFF.

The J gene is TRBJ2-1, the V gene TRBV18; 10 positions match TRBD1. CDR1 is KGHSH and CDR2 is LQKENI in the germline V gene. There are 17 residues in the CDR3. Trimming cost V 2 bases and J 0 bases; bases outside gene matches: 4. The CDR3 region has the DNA TGTGCCAGCTCACCAGGGACAGGGGCCAGCTCCTACAATGAGCAGTTCTTC. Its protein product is CASSPGTGASSYNEQFF.

CDR3 protein: CATTPGLSFNNEQFF. For the CDR3, the DNA is TGCGCCACCACGCCGGGACTATCTTTTAACAATGAGCAGTTCTTC. V is TRBV5-1 and J is TRBJ2-1, with 7 bases fitting TRBD2. The CDR3 is 15 residues long. CDR1 SGHRS and CDR2 YFSETQ come from the germline V gene. Germline trimming cut 9 bases from V and 5 bases from J; bases unmatched to any gene: 14.

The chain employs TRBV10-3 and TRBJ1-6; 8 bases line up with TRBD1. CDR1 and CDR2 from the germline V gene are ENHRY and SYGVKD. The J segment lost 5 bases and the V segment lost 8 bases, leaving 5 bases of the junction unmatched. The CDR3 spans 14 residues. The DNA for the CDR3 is TGTGCCATCGCAAAACAGGGGGATAATTCACCCCTCCACTTT. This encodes CAIAKQGDNSPLHF.

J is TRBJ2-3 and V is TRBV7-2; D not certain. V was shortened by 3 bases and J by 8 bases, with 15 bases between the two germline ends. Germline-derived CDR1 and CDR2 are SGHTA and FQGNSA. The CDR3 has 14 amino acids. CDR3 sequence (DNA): TGTGCCAGCAGCTTCAAAGGGATTTCAGGTACGCAGTATTTT. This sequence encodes CASSFKGISGTQYF.

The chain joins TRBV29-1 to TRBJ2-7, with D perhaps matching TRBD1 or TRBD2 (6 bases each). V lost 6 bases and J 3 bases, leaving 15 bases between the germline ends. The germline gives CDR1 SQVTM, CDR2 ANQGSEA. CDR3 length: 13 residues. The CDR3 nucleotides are TGCAGCGTGGGCCGGGGGCCCTACTACGAGCAGTACTTC. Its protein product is CSVGRGPYYEQYF.

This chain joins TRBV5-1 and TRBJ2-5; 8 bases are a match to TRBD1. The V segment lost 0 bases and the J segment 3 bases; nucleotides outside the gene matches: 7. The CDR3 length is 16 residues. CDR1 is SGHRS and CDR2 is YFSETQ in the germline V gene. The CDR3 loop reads CASSLGAQTGEETQYF. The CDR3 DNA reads TGCGCCAGCAGCTTGGGGGCCCAGACAGGGGAAGAGACCCAGTACTTC.

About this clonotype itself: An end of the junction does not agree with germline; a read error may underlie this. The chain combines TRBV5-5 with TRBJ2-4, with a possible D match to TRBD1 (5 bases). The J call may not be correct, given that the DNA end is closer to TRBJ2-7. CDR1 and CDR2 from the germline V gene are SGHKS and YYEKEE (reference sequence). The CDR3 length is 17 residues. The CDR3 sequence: CASSSYKTTQGAYEQYF. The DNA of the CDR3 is TGCGCCAGCAGCTCATATAAAACGACGCAAGGGGCCTACGAGCAGTACTTC.

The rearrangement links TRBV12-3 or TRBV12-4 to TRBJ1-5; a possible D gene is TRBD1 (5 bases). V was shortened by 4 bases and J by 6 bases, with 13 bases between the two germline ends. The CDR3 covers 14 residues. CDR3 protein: CASSSQGIVQPQHF. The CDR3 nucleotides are TGTGCCAGCAGTTCTCAGGGAATCGTTCAGCCCCAGCATTTT.

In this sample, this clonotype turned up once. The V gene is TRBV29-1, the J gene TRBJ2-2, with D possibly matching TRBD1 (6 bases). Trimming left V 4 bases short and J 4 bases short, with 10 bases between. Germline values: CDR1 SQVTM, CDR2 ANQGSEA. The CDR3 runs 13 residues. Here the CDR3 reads CSVGGRGTGELFF. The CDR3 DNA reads TGCAGCGTTGGGGGGCGAGGCACCGGGGAGCTGTTTTTT.